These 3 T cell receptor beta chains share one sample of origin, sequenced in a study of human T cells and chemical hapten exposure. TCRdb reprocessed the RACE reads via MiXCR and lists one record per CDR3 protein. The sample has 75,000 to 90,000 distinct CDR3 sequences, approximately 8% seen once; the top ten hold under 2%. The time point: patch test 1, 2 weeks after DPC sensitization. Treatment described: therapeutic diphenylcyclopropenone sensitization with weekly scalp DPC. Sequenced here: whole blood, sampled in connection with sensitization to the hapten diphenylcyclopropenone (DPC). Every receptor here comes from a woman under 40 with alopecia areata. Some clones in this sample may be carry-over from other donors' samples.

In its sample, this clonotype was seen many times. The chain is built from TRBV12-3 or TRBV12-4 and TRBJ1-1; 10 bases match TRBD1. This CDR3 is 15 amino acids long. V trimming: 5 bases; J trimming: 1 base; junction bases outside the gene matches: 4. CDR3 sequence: CASSPDRGGNTEAFF. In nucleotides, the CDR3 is TGTGCCAGCAGTCCGGACAGGGGGGGGAACACTGAAGCTTTCTTT.

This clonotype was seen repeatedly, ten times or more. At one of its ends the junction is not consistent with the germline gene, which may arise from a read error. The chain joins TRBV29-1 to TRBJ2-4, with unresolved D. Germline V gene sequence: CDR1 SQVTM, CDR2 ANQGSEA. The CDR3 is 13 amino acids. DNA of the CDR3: TGCAGCGTTGGAATACAAGCCCAAAACATTCAGTACTTC. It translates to CSVGIQAQNIQYF.

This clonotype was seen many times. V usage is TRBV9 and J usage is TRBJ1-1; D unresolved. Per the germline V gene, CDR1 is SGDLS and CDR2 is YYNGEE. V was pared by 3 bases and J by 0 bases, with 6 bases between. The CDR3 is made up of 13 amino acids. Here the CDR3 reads CASSGGMNTEAFF. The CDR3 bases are TGTGCCAGCAGCGGAGGGATGAACACTGAAGCTTTCTTT.